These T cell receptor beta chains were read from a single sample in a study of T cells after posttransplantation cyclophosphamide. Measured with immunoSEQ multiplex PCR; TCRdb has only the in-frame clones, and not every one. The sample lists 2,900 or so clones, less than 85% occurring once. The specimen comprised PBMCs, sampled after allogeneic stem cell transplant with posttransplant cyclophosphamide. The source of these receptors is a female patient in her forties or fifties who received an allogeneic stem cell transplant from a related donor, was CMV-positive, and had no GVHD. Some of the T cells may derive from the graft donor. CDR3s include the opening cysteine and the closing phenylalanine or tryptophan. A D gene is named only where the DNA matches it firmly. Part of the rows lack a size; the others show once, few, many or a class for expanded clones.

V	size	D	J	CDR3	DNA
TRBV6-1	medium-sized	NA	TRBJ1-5	CASTEGGANQPQHF	TGTGCCAGCACCGAGGGGGGGGCAAATCAGCCCCAGCATTTT
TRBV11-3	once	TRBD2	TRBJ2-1	CASSLGGLADPYNEQFF	TGTGCCAGCAGCTTAGGGGGACTAGCGGACCCCTACAATGAGCAGTTCTTC
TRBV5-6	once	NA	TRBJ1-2	CASSFGDNLPHGYTF	TGTGCCAGCAGCTTTGGGGACAATCTACCGCACGGCTACACCTTC
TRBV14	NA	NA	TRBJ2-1	CASSQVGTEQFF	TGTGCCAGCAGCCAAGTGGGCACGGAGCAGTTCTTC
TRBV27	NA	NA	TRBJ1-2	CASRSQGYGYTF	TGTGCCAGCAGGTCCCAGGGGTATGGCTACACCTTC
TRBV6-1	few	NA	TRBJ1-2	CASRKGGGYGYTF	TGTGCCAGCAGAAAGGGGGGGGGCTATGGCTACACCTTC
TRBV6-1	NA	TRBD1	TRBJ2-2	CASRLDRDTGELFF	TGTGCCAGCAGACTCGACAGGGATACCGGGGAGCTGTTTTTT
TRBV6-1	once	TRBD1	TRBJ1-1	CASSQTGSTEAFF	TGTGCCAGCAGTCAGACAGGGAGCACTGAAGCTTTCTTT
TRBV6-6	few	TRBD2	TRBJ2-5	CASSSPLAGGLETQYF	TGTGCCAGCAGTTCTCCCCTAGCGGGAGGCTTGGAGACCCAGTACTTC
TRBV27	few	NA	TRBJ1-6	CASSLDSSNSPLHF	TGTGCCAGCAGTTTGGACAGCAGTAATTCACCCCTCCACTTT
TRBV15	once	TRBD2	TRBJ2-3	CATSREIAGGADTQYF	TGTGCCACCAGCAGAGAAATAGCGGGAGGGGCAGATACGCAGTATTTT
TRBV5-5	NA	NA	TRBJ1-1	CASSPLAGVNTEAFF	TGTGCCAGCAGCCCGCTCGCGGGGGTGAACACTGAAGCTTTCTTT
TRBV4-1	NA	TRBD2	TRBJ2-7	CASSQERLAGGSSYEQYF	TGCGCCAGCAGCCAAGAAAGACTAGCGGGAGGAAGCTCCTACGAGCAGTACTTC
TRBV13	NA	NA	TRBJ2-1	CASSLASTSREQFF	TGTGCCAGCAGCTTAGCTTCGACTAGTCGTGAGCAGTTCTTC
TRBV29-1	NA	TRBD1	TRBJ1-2	CSVEDLGQEGYTF	TGCAGCGTTGAAGATTTGGGACAGGAAGGCTACACCTTC
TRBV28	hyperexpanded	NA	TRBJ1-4	CASSPARAGSNEKLFF	TGTGCCAGCAGTCCGGCCAGGGCAGGGTCTAATGAAAAACTGTTTTTT
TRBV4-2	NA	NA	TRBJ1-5	CASSQGVRGNQPQHF	TGTGCCAGCAGCCAAGGGGTCCGGGGCAATCAGCCCCAGCATTTT
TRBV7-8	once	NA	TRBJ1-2	CASSLARRVDGYGYTF	TGTGCCAGCAGCTTAGCGCGTCGGGTTGACGGCTATGGCTACACCTTC
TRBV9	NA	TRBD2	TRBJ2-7	CASSPLGRASYEQYF	TGTGCCAGCAGCCCTCTAGGGAGGGCCTCCTACGAGCAGTACTTC
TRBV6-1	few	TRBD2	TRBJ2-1	CASSHPSGSGYEQFF	TGTGCCAGCAGCCACCCTAGCGGGAGTGGGTATGAGCAGTTCTTC
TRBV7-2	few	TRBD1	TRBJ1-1	CASSLQGETEAFF	TGTGCCAGCAGCCTACAGGGGGAGACTGAAGCTTTCTTT
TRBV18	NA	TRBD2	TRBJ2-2	CASSSGIDTGELFF	TGTGCCAGCTCTAGCGGGATAGACACCGGGGAGCTGTTTTTT
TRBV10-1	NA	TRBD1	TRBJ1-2	CATRQGQGIYGYTF	TGCGCCACCAGACAGGGACAGGGGATTTATGGCTACACCTTC
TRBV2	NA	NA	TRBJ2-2	CASLPLNTGELFF	TGTGCCAGCCTCCCCCTAAACACCGGGGAGCTGTTTTTT
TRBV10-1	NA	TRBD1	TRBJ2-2	CASSVGTGGEGDTGELFF	TGCGCCAGCAGTGTAGGGACAGGGGGCGAGGGGGACACCGGGGAGCTGTTTTTT
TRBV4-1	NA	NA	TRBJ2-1	CASSQVGGQGVDEQFF	TGCGCCAGCAGCCAAGTCGGGGGGCAGGGTGTTGATGAGCAGTTCTTC